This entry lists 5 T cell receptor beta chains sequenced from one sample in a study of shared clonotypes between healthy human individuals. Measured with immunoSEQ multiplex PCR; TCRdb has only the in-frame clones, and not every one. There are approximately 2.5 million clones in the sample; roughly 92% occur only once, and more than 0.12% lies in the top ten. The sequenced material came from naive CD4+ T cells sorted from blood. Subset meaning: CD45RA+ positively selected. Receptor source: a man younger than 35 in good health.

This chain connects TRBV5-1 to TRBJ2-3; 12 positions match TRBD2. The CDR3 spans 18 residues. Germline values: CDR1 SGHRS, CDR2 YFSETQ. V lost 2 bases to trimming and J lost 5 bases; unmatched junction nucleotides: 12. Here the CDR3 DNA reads TGCGCCAGCAGCTTAGCCCCTGGGCTAGCGGGAGGGGAAGATACGCAGTATTTT. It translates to CASSLAPGLAGGEDTQYF.

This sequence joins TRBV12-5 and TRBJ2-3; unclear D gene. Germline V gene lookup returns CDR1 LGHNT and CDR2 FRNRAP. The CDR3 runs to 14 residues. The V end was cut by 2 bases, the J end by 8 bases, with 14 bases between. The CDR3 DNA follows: TGTGCTAGTGGTTTGTCCCCCGAGAAGGTTACGCAGTATTTT. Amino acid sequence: CASGLSPEKVTQYF. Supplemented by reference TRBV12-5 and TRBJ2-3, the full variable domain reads DARVTQTPRHKVTEMGQEVTMRCQPILGHNTVFWYRQTMMQGLELLAYFRNRAPLDDSGMPKDRFSAEMPDATLATLKIQPSEPRDSAVYFCASGLSPEKVTQYFGPGTRLTVL.

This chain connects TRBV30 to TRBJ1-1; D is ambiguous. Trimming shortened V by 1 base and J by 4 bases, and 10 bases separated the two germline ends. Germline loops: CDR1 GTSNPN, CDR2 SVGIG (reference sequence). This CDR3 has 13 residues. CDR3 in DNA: TGTGCCTGGAGTGCAGCCGGTGGCACTGAAGCTTTCTTT. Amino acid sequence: CAWSAAGGTEAFF.

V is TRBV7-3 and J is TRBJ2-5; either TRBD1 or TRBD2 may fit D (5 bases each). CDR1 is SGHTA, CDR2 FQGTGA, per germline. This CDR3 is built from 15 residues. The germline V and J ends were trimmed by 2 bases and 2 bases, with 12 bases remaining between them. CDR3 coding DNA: TGTGCCAGCAGCTTAGGGGGACGGATACAAGAGACCCAGTACTTC. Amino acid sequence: CASSLGGRIQETQYF.

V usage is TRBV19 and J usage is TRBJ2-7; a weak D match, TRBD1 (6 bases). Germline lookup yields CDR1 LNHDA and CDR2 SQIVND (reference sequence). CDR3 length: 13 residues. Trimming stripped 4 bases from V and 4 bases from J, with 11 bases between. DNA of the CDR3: TGTGCCAGTAGTACCTCGGACAGTTACGAGCAGTACTTC. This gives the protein CASSTSDSYEQYF.